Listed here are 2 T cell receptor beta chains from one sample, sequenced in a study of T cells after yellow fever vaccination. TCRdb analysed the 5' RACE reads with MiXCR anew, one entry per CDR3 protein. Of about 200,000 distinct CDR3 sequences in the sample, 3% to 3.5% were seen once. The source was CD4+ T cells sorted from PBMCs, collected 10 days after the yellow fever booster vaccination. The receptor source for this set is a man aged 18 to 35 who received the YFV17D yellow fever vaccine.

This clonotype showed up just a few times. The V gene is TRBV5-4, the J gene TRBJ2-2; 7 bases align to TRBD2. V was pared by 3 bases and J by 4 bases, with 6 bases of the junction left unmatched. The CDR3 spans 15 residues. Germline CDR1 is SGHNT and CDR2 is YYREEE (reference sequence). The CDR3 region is CASSSKRGGTGELFF. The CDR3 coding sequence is TGTGCCAGCAGCTCAAAGCGGGGAGGCACCGGGGAGCTGTTTTTT. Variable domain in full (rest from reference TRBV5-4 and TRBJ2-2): ETGVTQSPTHLIKTRGQQVTLRCSSQSGHNTVSWYQQALGQGPQFIFQYYREEENGRGNFPPRFSGLQFPNYSSELNVNALELDDSALYLCASSSKRGGTGELFFGEGSRLTVL.

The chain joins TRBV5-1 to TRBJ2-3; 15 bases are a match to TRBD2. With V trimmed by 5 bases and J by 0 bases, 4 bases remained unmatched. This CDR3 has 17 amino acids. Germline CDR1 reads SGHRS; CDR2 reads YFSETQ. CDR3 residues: CASRWTSGGGSTDTQYF. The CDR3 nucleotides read TGCGCCAGCAGATGGACTAGCGGGGGGGGTAGCACAGATACGCAGTATTTT.